This T cell receptor (beta chain) comes out of a study of shared clonotypes between healthy human individuals. Study details: Each donor's CD8 memory used one plate, CD8 naive two, each CD4 subset three.

TCRdb's copy holds only in-frame clones and misses some; the assay was immunoSEQ multiplex PCR. Of a few hundred thousand clones listed, over 95% are singletons. The naive CD8 population came from CD45RO-negative cells selected for CCR7, without terminally differentiated effector memory CD45RA+ cells. This CDR3 is built from 15 residues. Germline V CDR1 and CDR2: SNHLY, FYNNEI. Trimming shortened V by 2 bases and J by 2 bases, and 12 bases separated the two germline ends. The sequenced sample was naive CD8+ T cells sorted from blood. This receptor was taken from a woman in her 30s in good health. The rearrangement links TRBV2 to TRBJ2-5; possibly TRBD1 or TRBD2 for D (5 bases each). This CDR3 reads CASSEFGTAQETQYF. CDR3 bases: TGTGCCAGCAGTGAATTCGGGACGGCGCAAGAGACCCAGTACTTC.